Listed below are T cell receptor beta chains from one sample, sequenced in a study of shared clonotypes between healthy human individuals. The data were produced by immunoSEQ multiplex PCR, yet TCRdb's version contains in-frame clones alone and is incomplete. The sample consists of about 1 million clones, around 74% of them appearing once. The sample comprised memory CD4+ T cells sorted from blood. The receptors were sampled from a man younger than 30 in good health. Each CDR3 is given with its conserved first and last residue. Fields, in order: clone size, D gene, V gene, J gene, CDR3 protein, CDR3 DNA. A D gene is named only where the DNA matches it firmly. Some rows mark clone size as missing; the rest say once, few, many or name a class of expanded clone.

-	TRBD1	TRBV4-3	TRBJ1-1	CASSRGQGITEAFF	TGCGCCAGCAGCCGCGGACAGGGCATCACTGAAGCTTTCTTT
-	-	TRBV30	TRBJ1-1	CAWEESNAEAFF	TGTGCCTGGGAAGAATCGAACGCTGAAGCTTTCTTT
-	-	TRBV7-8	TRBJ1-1	CASSKSGGNTEAFF	TGTGCCAGCAGCAAGTCGGGTGGGAACACTGAAGCTTTCTTT
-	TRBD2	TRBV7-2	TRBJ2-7	CASSYGLDSFYEQYF	TGTGCCAGCAGCTACGGACTAGATTCTTTCTACGAGCAGTACTTC
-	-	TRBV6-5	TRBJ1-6	CASRAQGQPPLHF	TGTGCCAGCAGGGCACAGGGTCAGCCACCCCTCCACTTT
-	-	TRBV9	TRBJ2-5	CASSVGAGQLQETQYF	TGTGCCAGCAGCGTGGGCGCGGGACAGCTCCAAGAGACCCAGTACTTC
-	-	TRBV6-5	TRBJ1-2	CASSYSGGISYTF	TGTGCCAGCAGTTACTCGGGGGGTATAAGCTACACCTTC
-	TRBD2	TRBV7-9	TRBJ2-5	CASSLGGSSGRIQETQYF	TGTGCCAGCAGCTTAGGGGGAAGTAGCGGGAGGATTCAAGAGACCCAGTACTTC
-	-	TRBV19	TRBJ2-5	CASSIGQETQYF	TGTGCCAGTAGTATAGGACAAGAGACCCAGTACTTC
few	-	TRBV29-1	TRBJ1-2	CSVDKQSNYGYTF	TGCAGCGTGGATAAACAGTCTAACTATGGCTACACCTTC